The 21 T cell receptor gamma chains reported below all come from one sample, sequenced in a study of Vδ1+ human thymocytes. Their recognized antigens are unknown. Extracted RNA was reverse transcribed into cDNA. Pooled V-gene forward primers with one constant-region reverse primer generated the CDR3 amplicons by multiplex PCR. TCRdb reapplied CATT to the multiplex PCR reads. This table holds 25,000 to 30,000 gamma-chain clones, roughly a fifth found once. Findings and limits, study-wide: Thymic TRG and TRD repertoires appeared highly polyclonal.

The specimen sequenced was Vdelta1+ gamma-delta thymocytes from the thymus. This sample's subset: FACS-sorted CD3+ TCRalphabeta- TCRVdelta1+ TCRVdelta2- thymocytes. All receptors derive from a boy under three years old who had congenital heart surgery.

The chain carries TRGV2 and TRGJ1 or TRGJ2. In germline, CDR1 is EGSNGY, CDR2 YDSYNSKV. The CDR3 covers 13 residues. After removal of 2 bases from V and 11 bases from J, the junction contained 12 bases not matched to a gene. The CDR3 here is CATWDEKSWEKLF. The CDR3 nucleotides are TGTGCCACCTGGGACGAGAAAAGCTGGGAGAAACTCTTT.

This clone qualifies as medium-sized. With a much larger clone just one base away, this may be a read error. The sample holds other DNA sequences that translate to the same CDR3. The chain uses TRGV9 and TRGJ1 or TRGJ2. After removal of 0 bases from V and 7 bases from J, the junction contained 3 bases not matched to a gene. The germline V gene has CDR1 GITISATS and CDR2 ISYDGTV (reference sequence). The CDR3 has 12 amino acids. As DNA, the CDR3 is TGTGCCTTGTGGGAGGTGCTGTATAAGAAACTCTTT. It yields the protein CALWEVLYKKLF.

This clone was seen a handful of times. The chain is built from TRGV5 and TRGJ1 or TRGJ2. The V gene's germline CDR1 is VINAFY and CDR2 YDVSNSKD. V shed 0 bases, J shed 10 bases, and the junction held 9 bases outside the gene matches. This CDR3 comprises 13 residues. Here the CDR3 reads CATWDRRRRKKLF. In DNA form, the CDR3 reads TGTGCCACCTGGGACAGGCGGCGACGCAAGAAACTCTTT.

By proportion, this clone is medium-sized (0.01 to 0.1%). This same CDR3 is encoded by further DNA sequences in the sample. The rearrangement links TRGV9 to TRGJ1 or TRGJ2. CDR3 size: 13 residues. Germline CDR1 GITISATS, CDR2 ISYDGTV (reference sequence). V lost 2 bases to trimming and J lost 3 bases; unmatched junction nucleotides: 4. The CDR3 here is CALWEAPYYKKLF. DNA of the CDR3: TGTGCCTTGTGGGAGGCGCCTTATTATAAGAAACTCTTT.

The chain uses TRGV5 and TRGJ1 or TRGJ2. Trimming removed 4 bases from V and 0 bases from J; junction bases left unmatched: 6. The CDR3 consists of 14 residues. CDR1 and CDR2 from the germline V gene are VINAFY and YDVSNSKD. The CDR3: CATWETTNYYKKLF. DNA for the CDR3: TGTGCCACCTGGGAGACGACGAATTATTATAAGAAACTCTTT.

As regards this clone: Being one base from a much bigger clone, this may be a read error. This chain connects TRGV5 to TRGJ1 or TRGJ2. Germline CDR1 and CDR2: VINAFY and YDVSNSKD. The CDR3 loop spans 13 amino acids. The CDR3 DNA reads TGTGCCACCCGGGACAGGCTTTATTATAAGAAACTCTTT. Protein: CATRDRLYYKKLF.

The chain joins TRGV9 to TRGJ1 or TRGJ2. This CDR3 spans 15 amino acids. Trimming removed 0 bases from V and 6 bases from J; junction bases left unmatched: 11. Germline V gene lookup returns CDR1 GITISATS and CDR2 ISYDGTV (reference sequence). CDR3 in amino acids: CALWEVQDRPYKKLF. The CDR3 DNA is TGTGCCTTGTGGGAGGTGCAGGATCGTCCTTATAAGAAACTCTTT.

The genes are TRGV3 and TRGJ1 or TRGJ2. In germline, CDR1 is VTNTFY, CDR2 YDVSTARD (reference sequence). With V trimmed by 6 bases and J by 8 bases, 4 bases remained unmatched. CDR3 length: 10 residues. CDR3 protein: CATWKNKKLF. The DNA of the CDR3 is TGTGCCACCTGGAAGAATAAGAAACTCTTT.

V and J are TRGV9 and TRGJP1. CDR3 length equals 11 residues. From germline, CDR1 is GITISATS and CDR2 ISYDGTV (reference sequence). V gave up 11 bases and J gave up 12 bases; unmatched junction bases: 12. The CDR3 sequence: CASYNRRFKIF. CDR3 bases: TGTGCCTCATACAACCGTAGGTTCAAGATATTT.

The chain joins TRGV5 to TRGJ1 or TRGJ2. CDR3 length equals 14 residues. With V trimmed by 0 bases and J by 5 bases, 7 bases remained unmatched. Germline CDR1 and CDR2: VINAFY and YDVSNSKD. The CDR3: CATWDRRRDYKKLF. In DNA, the CDR3 is TGTGCCACCTGGGACAGGCGAAGGGATTATAAGAAACTCTTT.

As to this clone: This sequence may be a read error, since a much larger clone differs from it by one base. The same CDR3 arises from other DNA sequences in this sample as well. The chain uses TRGV8 and TRGJ1 or TRGJ2. Trimming removed 1 base from V and 0 bases from J; junction bases left unmatched: 3. This CDR3 has 14 residues. Germline V CDR1 and CDR2: VENAVY, YDSYNSRV. The CDR3 here is CATWDSLNYYKKLF. The CDR3 region has the DNA TGTGCCACCTGGGATAGCCTGAATTATTATAAGAAACTCTTT.

With regard to this clone: At one of its ends the junction is not consistent with the germline gene, which may arise from a read error. The V gene is TRGV8, the J gene TRGJP2. The CDR3 extends over 16 amino acids. Germline loops: CDR1 VENAVY, CDR2 YDSYNSRV. The CDR3 protein is CATWDRRHSSGWIKTF. The CDR3 nucleotides are TGTGCCACCTGGGATAGGCGGCATAGTAGTGGTTGGATCAAGACGTTT.

This clone was seen only a few times. Within the sample, other DNA sequences also encode this same CDR3. The rearrangement uses TRGV4 and TRGJ1 or TRGJ2. V lost 0 bases, J lost 7 bases, and 6 bases stayed unmatched. Germline lookup yields CDR1 EGSTGY and CDR2 YDSYTSSV. The CDR3 totals 13 residues. The CDR3 loop reads CATWDGRGYKKLF. The DNA for the CDR3 is TGTGCCACCTGGGATGGGCGGGGGTATAAGAAACTCTTT.

Turning to this clone: Germline is not matched at one junction end, which may reflect a read error. This chain uses TRGV2 with TRGJ1 or TRGJ2. CDR3 size: 15 residues. Germline CDR1 and CDR2: EGSNGY and YDSYNSKV. The CDR3 nucleotides are TGTGCCACCTGGGGCGGGCCTTCGAATTATTATAAGAAACTCTTT. This encodes CATWGGPSNYYKKLF.

This clone was seen a few times. The chain recombines TRGV4 with TRGJ1 or TRGJ2. The CDR3 loop spans 12 amino acids. CDR1 and CDR2 from the germline V gene are EGSTGY and YDSYTSSV. V shed 2 bases, J shed 7 bases, and the junction held 5 bases outside the gene matches. CDR3 amino acids: CATWDAFYKKLF. CDR3 in DNA: TGTGCCACCTGGGATGCGTTCTATAAGAAACTCTTT.

This clone is classed as medium-sized. Other nucleotide sequences from this sample produce the same CDR3. This chain links TRGV9 with TRGJ1 or TRGJ2. The V and J ends lost 2 bases and 7 bases, in that order; junction bases with no gene match: 2. CDR1 is GITISATS and CDR2 is ISYDGTV in the germline V gene (reference sequence). The CDR3 contains 11 residues. The CDR3 nucleotides read TGTGCCTTGTGGGAGGCATATAAGAAACTCTTT. Its translation is CALWEAYKKLF.

The chain is built from TRGV5 and TRGJ1 or TRGJ2. The CDR3 sequence is 17 residues long. After removal of 0 bases from V and 1 base from J, the junction contained 12 bases not matched to a gene. Germline CDR1 reads VINAFY; CDR2 reads YDVSNSKD. This CDR3 is CATWDRRGPANYYKKLF. In nucleotides, the CDR3 is TGTGCCACCTGGGACAGGAGAGGGCCTGCCAATTATTATAAGAAACTCTTT.

The chain links TRGV3 to TRGJ1 or TRGJ2. The CDR3 covers 13 residues. J was trimmed by 9 bases and V by 3 bases; bases with no gene match: 11. Germline CDR1 reads VTNTFY; CDR2 reads YDVSTARD (reference sequence). CDR3 in amino acids: CATWDSPPLKKLF. The CDR3 DNA is TGTGCCACCTGGGACTCCCCACCTCTTAAGAAACTCTTT.

Of note for this clone: At one end the junction does not follow the germline gene, possibly because of a read error. The chain couples TRGV9 to TRGJ1 or TRGJ2. The CDR3 loop spans 14 amino acids. CDR1 and CDR2 (germline): GITISATS, ISYDGTV (reference sequence). CDR3 protein: CALWEVFPYCKKLF. As DNA, the CDR3 is TGTGCCTTGTGGGAGGTCTTCCCTTATTGTAAGAAACTCTTT.

The chain couples TRGV3 to TRGJ1 or TRGJ2. Germline lookup yields CDR1 VTNTFY and CDR2 YDVSTARD (reference sequence). The length of the CDR3 is 12 residues. The V and J ends lost 2 bases and 6 bases, in that order; junction bases with no gene match: 4. CDR3 residues: CATWDMGYKKLF. The DNA of the CDR3 is TGTGCCACCTGGGACATGGGTTATAAGAAACTCTTT.

This clone was counted a few times. This chain uses TRGV3 with TRGJ1 or TRGJ2. After removal of 1 base from V and 11 bases from J, the junction contained 5 bases not matched to a gene. The CDR3 is made up of 11 amino acids. Germline values: CDR1 VTNTFY, CDR2 YDVSTARD (reference sequence). The CDR3 is CATWDRPQKLF. CDR3 DNA sequence: TGTGCCACCTGGGACAGACCCCAGAAACTCTTT.